The 19 T cell receptor beta chains in this list originate from one sample, sequenced in a study of cytomegalovirus exposure and HLA in healthy donors. 13 Jbeta primers and 60 Vbeta primers were used for the PCR. TCRdb's copy holds only in-frame clones and misses some; the assay was immunoSEQ multiplex PCR. The table has 95,000 to 150,000 clones, around 80% seen once; the top ten hold over 0.2%. The sequenced material came from PBMCs. The receptor set was obtained from a man between 50 and 59 years old in good health and CMV-seronegative.

The gene calls are TRBV6-5 and TRBJ1-1; TRBD1 matches 7 bases. Germline loops: CDR1 MNHEY, CDR2 SVGAGI. This CDR3 has 14 residues. V was clipped by 6 bases and J by 3 bases; unmatched bases: 7. The CDR3 spells CASRPRGLDTEAFF. CDR3 coding DNA: TGTGCCAGCAGGCCCAGGGGGTTGGACACTGAAGCTTTCTTT.

V is TRBV7-2 and J is TRBJ2-5, with a weak D call TRBD2 (5 bases). V was clipped by 8 bases and J by 3 bases, with 16 bases between them. CDR1 and CDR2 (germline): SGHTA, FQGNSA. This CDR3 is 14 amino acids long. The CDR3 coding sequence is TGTGCCAGCTCCATACTAGGTCTGAAAGAGACCCAGTACTTC. Residues: CASSILGLKETQYF.

This chain links TRBV5-6 with TRBJ1-6; no clear D. The ends were cut back, 4 bases at V and 10 bases at J, with 15 bases in the middle. Per germline, CDR1 SGHDT and CDR2 YYEEEE. This CDR3 region has 14 residues. The CDR3 DNA sequence: TGTGCCAGCAGCCTCGGACGGGGTGGGTCACCCCTCCACTTT. Residues: CASSLGRGGSPLHF.

The chain couples TRBV7-8 to TRBJ1-1; D is uncertain. The CDR3 contains 15 residues. V was trimmed by 1 base and J by 1 base, leaving 10 bases between them. Germline V gene data show CDR1 as SGHVS and CDR2 as FQNEAQ. The CDR3 reads CASSLGTARNTEAFF. The CDR3 DNA follows: TGTGCCAGCAGCTTAGGTACTGCAAGGAACACTGAAGCTTTCTTT.

This chain's CDR3 is CSVAGGAGMLSETQYF. The DNA for the CDR3 is TGCAGCGTTGCGGGGGGAGCGGGGATGCTCTCGGAGACCCAGTACTTC. The V call is TRBV29-1, the J call TRBJ2-5; TRBD2 agrees at 7 bases. V lost 4 bases and J lost 5; bases outside the gene matches: 16. This CDR3 spans 16 amino acids. Germline values: CDR1 SQVTM, CDR2 ANQGSEA.

The chain couples TRBV19 to TRBJ1-4; D call uncertain. Germline V gives CDR1 LNHDA, CDR2 SQIVND (reference sequence). V gave up 3 bases and J gave up 6 bases, with 17 bases separating them. CDR3 length: 16 amino acids. Written as DNA, the CDR3 is TGTGCCAGTAGTATGGAGAGGGCGGGGAAATATGAAAAACTGTTTTTT. This codes for CASSMERAGKYEKLFF.

This clone was seen a few times. The CDR3 is CASSQGLAGAYEQYF. CDR3 bases: TGCGCCAGCAGCCAAGGACTAGCGGGGGCCTACGAGCAGTACTTC. The chain recombines TRBV4-3 with TRBJ2-7; 12 bases line up with TRBD2. The CDR3 runs to 15 residues. V was clipped by 1 base and J by 2 bases; unmatched bases: 0. Germline V gives CDR1 LGHNA, CDR2 YSLEER.

The J gene is TRBJ2-7, the V gene TRBV19; D might be TRBD1 (6 bases). Germline V CDR1 and CDR2: LNHDA, SQIVND (reference sequence). V lost 6 bases to trimming and J lost 1 base, with 10 bases between them. The CDR3 is 13 amino acids. CDR3 bases: TGTGCCAGTAGCCACAGGGAATCCTACGAGCAGTACTTC. Translated, it gives CASSHRESYEQYF.

The J gene is TRBJ2-7, the V gene TRBV28, with no clear D. The CDR3 length is 12 residues. V lost 7 bases and J 2 bases, leaving 9 bases between the germline ends. Germline V gene data show CDR1 as MDHEN and CDR2 as SYDVKM. CDR3 in amino acids: CASNSYPYEQYF. The CDR3 nucleotides are TGTGCCAGCAACTCTTACCCCTACGAGCAGTACTTC. The full variable domain, rest sourced from reference TRBV28 and TRBJ2-7, is DVKVTQSSRYLVKRTGEKVFLECVQDMDHENMFWYRQDPGLGLRLIYFSYDVKMKEKGDIPEGYSVSREKKERFSLILESASTNQTSMYLCASNSYPYEQYFGPGTRLTVT.

The chain joins TRBV2 to TRBJ1-2; D unresolved. Germline loops: CDR1 SNHLY, CDR2 FYNNEI. Trimming cost V 4 bases and J 0 bases, with 9 bases left between them. The CDR3 is 14 residues long. CDR3 coding DNA: TGTGCCAGCAGTGGAGTAATCGCTAACTATGGCTACACCTTC. It yields the protein CASSGVIANYGYTF.

This clone has just one count. The J gene is TRBJ2-3, the V gene TRBV19, with 8 positions matching TRBD2. V shed 8 bases, J shed 6 bases, and the junction held 10 bases outside the gene matches. The CDR3 has 14 amino acids. In germline, CDR1 is LNHDA, CDR2 SQIVND (reference sequence). CDR3 residues: CASQPDGRDDTQYF. The CDR3 DNA is TGTGCCAGTCAACCGGACGGGAGGGACGATACGCAGTATTTT.

This chain connects TRBV28 to TRBJ2-1, with D unclear. Germline V gene lookup returns CDR1 MDHEN and CDR2 SYDVKM. V lost 10 bases, J lost 0 bases, and 10 bases lay in between. The CDR3 consists of 13 residues. CDR3 loop: CATHLSSYNEQFF. In nucleotides, the CDR3 is TGTGCCACCCATCTGAGCTCCTACAATGAGCAGTTCTTC.

The chain links TRBV6-5 to TRBJ2-7, with 8 bases matching TRBD1. This CDR3 has 15 residues. Germline CDR1 and CDR2: MNHEY and SVGAGI. The V and J ends lost 4 bases and 0 bases, in that order; junction bases with no gene match: 5. The CDR3 sequence: CASSWEQGGSYEQYF. The DNA of the CDR3 is TGTGCCAGCAGTTGGGAACAGGGGGGCTCCTACGAGCAGTACTTC.

The chain is built from TRBV28 and TRBJ1-5; D might be TRBD1 (6 bases). Trimming took off 8 bases at V and 6 bases at J, with 14 bases between the two ends. The CDR3 totals 13 residues. The germline V gene encodes CDR1 MDHEN and CDR2 SYDVKM. CDR3 in amino acids: CASYYRETQPQHF. In nucleotides, the CDR3 is TGTGCCAGCTACTACAGGGAGACTCAGCCCCAGCATTTT. The whole variable domain, filled in from reference TRBV28 and TRBJ1-5, reads DVKVTQSSRYLVKRTGEKVFLECVQDMDHENMFWYRQDPGLGLRLIYFSYDVKMKEKGDIPEGYSVSREKKERFSLILESASTNQTSMYLCASYYRETQPQHFGDGTRLSIL.

The chain employs TRBV18 and TRBJ1-2; D unresolved. The germline CDR1 and CDR2 sequences are KGHSH and LQKENI. The CDR3 contains 15 residues. Trimming cost V 1 base and J 2 bases, with 11 bases left between them. CDR3 nucleotide sequence: TGTGCCAGCTCACCACGAACGGGTGCAAACTATGGCTACACCTTC. Its translation is CASSPRTGANYGYTF.

CDR3 sequence: CASSGGGQRSSYEQYF. CDR3 DNA sequence: TGCGCCAGCAGCGGTGGGGGACAGAGGAGCTCCTACGAGCAGTACTTC. The V gene is TRBV5-1, the J gene TRBJ2-7, with 7 bases identical to TRBD1. With V trimmed by 4 bases and J by 0 bases, 10 bases remained unmatched. Looked up from germline, CDR1 is SGHRS and CDR2 is YFSETQ. The CDR3 is 16 residues long.

This clone was seen a few times. The chain uses TRBV6-5 and TRBJ2-2, with D possibly TRBD2 on 6 matching bases. This CDR3 has 12 amino acids. CDR1 MNHEY and CDR2 SVGAGI come from the germline V gene. The V gene lost 6 bases and the J gene lost 7 bases, with 9 bases spanning the gap. CDR3 residues: CASSSGSGELFF. CDR3 DNA: TGTGCCAGCAGCTCCGGGAGCGGGGAGCTGTTTTTT.

This clone was observed a handful of times. This sample also contains other DNA sequences that code for the same CDR3. This chain joins TRBV29-1 and TRBJ2-5; 8 positions agree with TRBD2. Germline-derived CDR1 and CDR2 are SQVTM and ANQGSEA. V dropped 3 bases and J dropped 4; count of bases not matched to a gene: 1. CDR3 size: 12 residues. In DNA, the CDR3 is TGCAGCGTTGATGCGGGAGGAGAGACCCAGTACTTC. Its translation: CSVDAGGETQYF. Full variable domain (remainder filled in from reference TRBV29-1 and TRBJ2-5): SAVISQKPSRDICQRGTSLTIQCQVDSQVTMMFWYRQQPGQSLTLIATANQGSEATYESGFVIDKFPISRPNLTFSTLTVSNMSPEDSSIYLCSVDAGGETQYFGPGTRLLVL.

The J gene is TRBJ1-5, the V gene TRBV7-8, with D tentatively TRBD1 (5 bases). The CDR3 contains 17 residues. The germline CDR1 and CDR2 sequences are SGHVS and FQNEAQ. Trimming took off 5 bases at V and 0 bases at J, with 17 bases between the two ends. CDR3 residues: CASSPRGGLDSNQPQHF. The CDR3 DNA reads as TGTGCCAGCAGCCCTCGGGGGGGACTGGATAGCAATCAGCCCCAGCATTTT.